This section outlines one TCR beta chain sequence together with its context. Its target is unknown. 13 Jbeta primers and 60 Vbeta primers were used for the PCR. Clones were read by immunoSEQ multiplex PCR, and TCRdb kept only the in-frame ones, dropping some. The top ten hold approximately 6% of the sample, which has 150,000 to 200,000 clones, approximately 84% seen once. This entry is derived from a study of cytomegalovirus exposure and HLA in healthy donors. Whole-study results and caveats: In a later analysis, a missense DCLRE1C variant was linked to TCR beta V- and J-gene trimming.

Per germline, CDR1 SGHRS and CDR2 YFSETQ. Deletions cut 1 base from V and 1 base from J, with 11 bases between. The CDR3 runs to 15 residues. Sequencing was performed on PBMCs. The chain carries TRBV5-1 and TRBJ2-5, with D unresolved. This receptor was identified in a woman in her thirties in good health and CMV-seropositive. The CDR3 region has the DNA TGCGCCAGCAGCTTGAACTGGGCCCCCCAAGAGACCCAGTACTTC. This encodes CASSLNWAPQETQYF.